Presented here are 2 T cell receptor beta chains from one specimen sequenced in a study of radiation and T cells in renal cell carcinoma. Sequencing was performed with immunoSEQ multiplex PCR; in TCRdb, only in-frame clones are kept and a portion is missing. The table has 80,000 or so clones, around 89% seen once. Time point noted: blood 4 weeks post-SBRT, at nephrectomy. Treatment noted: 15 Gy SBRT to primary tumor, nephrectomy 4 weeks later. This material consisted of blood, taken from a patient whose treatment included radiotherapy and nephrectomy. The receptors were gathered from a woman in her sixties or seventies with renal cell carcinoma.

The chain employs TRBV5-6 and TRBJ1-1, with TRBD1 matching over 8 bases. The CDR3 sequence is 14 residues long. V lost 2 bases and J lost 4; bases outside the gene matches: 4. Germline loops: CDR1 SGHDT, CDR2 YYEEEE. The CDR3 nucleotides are TGTGCCAGCAGCTTTACCACAGGGGGCACTGAAGCTTTCTTT. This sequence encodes CASSFTTGGTEAFF.

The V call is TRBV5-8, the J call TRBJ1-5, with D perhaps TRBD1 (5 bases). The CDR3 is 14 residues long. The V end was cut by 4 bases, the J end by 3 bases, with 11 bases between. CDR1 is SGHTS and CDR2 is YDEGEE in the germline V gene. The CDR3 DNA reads TGTGCCAGCAGCGCTGGACAAATCAATCAGCCCCAGCATTTT. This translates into CASSAGQINQPQHF.